Below, one T cell receptor (beta chain) is given with its context. Its matching antigen is unknown. This record belongs to a study of T cell responses to AZD1222 COVID-19 vaccine. In the study overall: Whether given at about 4 or about 12 weeks, second doses were pooled. Study-level results: There were vaccine-associated CD4 TCRs across spike, dominant at 160-218 and 743-854. Variant regions that are unmutated are reportedly the target of nearly half of spike-specific TCRs.

Germline V gene lookup returns CDR1 SNHLY and CDR2 FYNNEI. This CDR3 contains 16 residues. V gave up 1 base and J gave up 8 bases, with 20 bases separating them. Profiled with immunoSEQ multiplex PCR; TCRdb holds only in-frame clones, not every one. The sample holds over 100,000 clones, about nine tenths seen once. The chain uses TRBV2 and TRBJ1-2; D gene uncertain. Sequences were derived from peripheral blood, sampled on day 0 of AZD1222 vaccination. The receptor comes from an adult in good health. The CDR3 here is CASSEGHTEPLSGYTF. The CDR3 DNA reads as TGTGCCAGCAGTGAAGGACATACCGAACCCTTGTCGGGCTACACCTTC.